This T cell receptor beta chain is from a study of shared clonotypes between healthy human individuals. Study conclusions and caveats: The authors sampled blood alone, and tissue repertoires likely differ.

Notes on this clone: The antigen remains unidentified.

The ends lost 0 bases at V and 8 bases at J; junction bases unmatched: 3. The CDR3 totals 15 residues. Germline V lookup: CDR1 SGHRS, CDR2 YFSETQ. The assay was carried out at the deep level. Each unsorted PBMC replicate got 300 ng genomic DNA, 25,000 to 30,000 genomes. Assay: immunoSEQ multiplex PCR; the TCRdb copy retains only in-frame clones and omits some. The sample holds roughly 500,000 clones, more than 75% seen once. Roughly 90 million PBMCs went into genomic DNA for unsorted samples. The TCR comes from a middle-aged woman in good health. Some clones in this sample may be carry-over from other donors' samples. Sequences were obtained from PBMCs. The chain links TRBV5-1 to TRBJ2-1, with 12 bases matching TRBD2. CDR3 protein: CASSLDTSGRYEQFF. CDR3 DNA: TGCGCCAGCAGCTTGGACACTAGCGGGAGGTATGAGCAGTTCTTC.